This TCR beta chain was identified in a study of shared clonotypes between healthy human individuals. Findings and limits, study-wide: Non-shared clonotypes displayed generation probabilities falling below those of clonotypes present in all four donors. Clonotypes that were shared across a handful of donors made up around 4.6% of naive CD4 clonotypes.

This CDR3 has 16 amino acids. Trimming stripped 0 bases from V and 0 bases from J, with 7 bases between. From germline, CDR1 is SGHRS and CDR2 YFSETQ. The method was immunoSEQ multiplex PCR; TCRdb's version includes in-frame clones alone and lacks a portion of them. Here the sample spans around 980,000 clones, more than 75% being singletons. Comment on this clone: Its antigen remains unidentified.

In the CD4+ fraction, cells were divided into CD45RA+ naive and CD45RA-negative memory subsets. The sample was memory CD4+ T cells from PBMCs. As for subset: CD45RA-negative fraction. The sequence was obtained from a young man in good health. Some clones in this sample may be carry-over from other donors' samples. The V gene is TRBV5-1, the J gene TRBJ2-6; D is ambiguous. The CDR3 loop is CASSLAALSGANVLTF. The CDR3 DNA is TGCGCCAGCAGCTTGGCCGCGCTCTCTGGGGCCAACGTCCTGACTTTC.